These 22 T cell receptor beta chains came from one sample sequenced in a study of shared clonotypes between healthy human individuals. CD45RO-negative cells were positively selected for CCR7, leaving out terminally differentiated effector memory CD45RA+ cells. This table comes from immunoSEQ multiplex PCR, and its TCRdb copy is limited to in-frame clones, with some not included. This table has around 560,000 clones, 85% to 95% appearing once. The sample taken for sequencing was naive CD8+ T cells sorted from blood. The receptors shown here come from a woman in her twenties or thirties in good health.

The chain is built from TRBV9 and TRBJ2-3; D unclear. V was pared by 3 bases and J by 1 base, with 24 bases between. The CDR3 sequence is 19 residues long. Germline CDR1 is SGDLS and CDR2 is YYNGEE. The CDR3 sequence: CASSDNTYPKSTRTDTQYF. In nucleotides, the CDR3 is TGTGCCAGCAGCGACAACACCTACCCTAAGAGCACTCGCACAGATACGCAGTATTTT.

This rearrangement joins TRBV19 to TRBJ2-7, with TRBD2 matching over 10 bases. V dropped 3 bases and J dropped 3; count of bases not matched to a gene: 2. From germline, CDR1 is LNHDA and CDR2 SQIVND (reference sequence). There are 14 residues in the CDR3. CDR3 nucleotides: TGTGCCAGTAGTATGACTAGCGGGCGCTACGAGCAGTACTTC. Residues: CASSMTSGRYEQYF. Supplemented by reference TRBV19 and TRBJ2-7, the full variable domain reads DGGITQSPKYLFRKEGQNVTLSCEQNLNHDAMYWYRQDPGQGLRLIYYSQIVNDFQKGDIAEGYSVSREKKESFPLTVTSAQKNPTAFYLCASSMTSGRYEQYFGPGTRLTVT.

The chain has TRBV4-1 and TRBJ2-1; D possibly matches TRBD1 or TRBD2 (6 bases each). V was trimmed by 0 bases and J by 0 bases, leaving 9 bases between them. Looked up from germline, CDR1 is MGHRA and CDR2 is YSYEKL. The CDR3 extends over 16 amino acids. The chain's CDR3 is CASSQDEGGSYNEQFF. The CDR3 coding sequence is TGCGCCAGCAGCCAAGATGAGGGGGGCTCCTACAATGAGCAGTTCTTC.

A word on this clone: Within the sample, other DNA sequences also encode this same CDR3. The V call is TRBV28, the J call TRBJ1-5; D is unclear. Germline CDR1 is MDHEN and CDR2 is SYDVKM. Deletions cut 3 bases from V and 7 bases from J, with 7 bases between. This CDR3 region has 12 residues. The CDR3 DNA is TGTGCCAGCAGTTTTTTCGGGCAGCCCCAGCATTTT. Protein sequence: CASSFFGQPQHF. Together with reference TRBV28 and TRBJ1-5, the CDR3 gives the full variable domain: DVKVTQSSRYLVKRTGEKVFLECVQDMDHENMFWYRQDPGLGLRLIYFSYDVKMKEKGDIPEGYSVSREKKERFSLILESASTNQTSMYLCASSFFGQPQHFGDGTRLSIL.

V and J are TRBV6-5 and TRBJ1-4; D is ambiguous. This CDR3 comprises 16 residues. CDR1 is MNHEY and CDR2 is SVGAGI in the germline V gene. Trimming stripped 2 bases from V and 3 bases from J, with 13 bases between. CDR3 sequence: CASSYDGLGANEKLFF. CDR3 bases: TGTGCCAGCAGTTACGATGGGCTGGGAGCTAATGAAAAACTGTTTTTT.

V usage is TRBV5-1 and J usage is TRBJ2-7; maybe TRBD2 (5 bases). V lost 0 bases, J lost 0 bases, and 13 bases lay in between. CDR1 and CDR2 (germline): SGHRS, YFSETQ. The CDR3 runs to 16 residues. The CDR3 region is CASSLASGGNSYEQYF. As DNA, the CDR3 is TGCGCCAGCAGCTTGGCGAGCGGCGGTAACTCCTACGAGCAGTACTTC.

The J gene is TRBJ2-3, the V gene TRBV15; 9 nucleotides agree with TRBD1. Germline assignment: CDR1 LNHNV and CDR2 YYDKDF (reference sequence). V gave up 3 bases and J gave up 2 bases; unmatched junction bases: 3. This CDR3 comprises 15 residues. CDR3 region: CATSRDRGITDTQYF. DNA for the CDR3: TGTGCCACCAGCAGGGACAGGGGCATCACAGATACGCAGTATTTT.

The chain has TRBV25-1 and TRBJ2-7, with 8 bases fitting TRBD2. Germline CDR1 is MGHDK and CDR2 is SYGVNS. This CDR3 has 15 amino acids. V was pared by 1 base and J by 0 bases, with 2 bases of the junction left unmatched. The CDR3 spells CASSEFGLASYEQYF. CDR3 coding DNA: TGTGCCAGCAGTGAATTCGGACTAGCCTCCTACGAGCAGTACTTC.

The chain links TRBV4-1 to TRBJ2-3; D gene uncertain. The CDR3 has 15 amino acids. Germline V gene lookup returns CDR1 MGHRA and CDR2 YSYEKL. V lost 4 bases and J 4 bases, leaving 15 bases between the germline ends. The CDR3 bases are TGCGCCAGCAGCCCCCTCGGGCTCGGGTCAGATACGCAGTATTTT. This translates into CASSPLGLGSDTQYF.

Only one count was recorded for this clone. The V and J genes are TRBV11-2 and TRBJ2-7; possibly TRBD2 for D (6 bases). Germline-derived CDR1 and CDR2 are SGHAT and FQNNGV. Deletions cut 4 bases from V and 4 bases from J, with 11 bases between. The CDR3 loop spans 13 amino acids. CDR3 in amino acids: CASSSRERYEQYF. DNA of the CDR3: TGTGCCAGCAGCTCACGGGAGCGGTACGAGCAGTACTTC.

V usage is TRBV9 and J usage is TRBJ1-3; D remains unclear. V lost 0 bases, J lost 0 bases, and 7 bases lay in between. In germline, CDR1 is SGDLS, CDR2 YYNGEE. CDR3 length: 15 residues. The CDR3 nucleotides are TGTGCCAGCAGCGTAGGGCTGAGCTCTGGAAACACCATATATTTT. As protein: CASSVGLSSGNTIYF.

The chain recombines TRBV7-8 with TRBJ2-7, with 14 bases fitting TRBD2. With 5 bases clipped from V and 2 bases from J, the junction kept 5 bases outside the gene matches. This CDR3 has 16 residues. Germline V gene lookup returns CDR1 SGHVS and CDR2 FQNEAQ. The CDR3 DNA reads TGTGCCAGCAGCCCGGGACTAGCGGGAGCAACCTACGAGCAGTACTTC. As protein: CASSPGLAGATYEQYF.

The chain recombines TRBV7-9 with TRBJ2-7; no definite D call. The CDR3 is 16 residues long. The V and J ends lost 1 base and 7 bases respectively, with 20 bases between them. Germline V gives CDR1 SEHNR, CDR2 FQNEAQ (reference sequence). For the CDR3, the DNA is TGTGCCAGCAGCTTAGGAATTCCGACCCCCGGATTGGAGCAGTACTTC. It translates to CASSLGIPTPGLEQYF. Filled out from reference TRBV7-9 and TRBJ2-7, the complete variable domain reads DTGVSQNPRHKITKRGQNVTFRCDPISEHNRLYWYRQTLGQGPEFLTYFQNEAQLEKSRLLSDRFSAERPKGSFSTLEIQRTEQGDSAMYLCASSLGIPTPGLEQYFGPGTRLTVT.

The J gene is TRBJ1-1, the V gene TRBV7-9; D gene ambiguous. The CDR3 spans 12 residues. Trimming pared 8 bases from V and 3 bases from J, leaving 10 bases between. CDR1 and CDR2 (germline): SEHNR, FQNEAQ (reference sequence). The CDR3: CASAAPHTEAFF. In DNA, the CDR3 is TGTGCCAGCGCCGCCCCCCACACTGAAGCTTTCTTT.

This chain connects TRBV9 to TRBJ2-1, with no clear D. Trimming shortened V by 1 base and J by 5 bases, and 10 bases separated the two germline ends. The CDR3 has 14 residues. Germline V gene sequence: CDR1 SGDLS, CDR2 YYNGEE. The CDR3 nucleotides are TGTGCCAGCAGCGTATCCGGAACCGACAATGAGCAGTTCTTC. Translation gives CASSVSGTDNEQFF.

V gene TRBV11-3 combines with J gene TRBJ2-7, with D possibly TRBD1 on 6 matching bases. The CDR3 covers 14 residues. V dropped 5 bases and J dropped 4 bases, with 15 bases sitting between them. The germline gives CDR1 SGHNT, CDR2 YENEEA. This chain's CDR3 is CASSPSDRSYEQYF. In DNA, the CDR3 is TGTGCCAGCAGCCCTTCAGACAGGTCATACGAGCAGTACTTC.

This sequence joins TRBV4-1 and TRBJ2-7; D may be TRBD1 (6 bases). V dropped 0 bases and J dropped 0 bases, with 12 bases sitting between them. Germline assignment: CDR1 MGHRA and CDR2 YSYEKL. This CDR3 spans 16 amino acids. CDR3 bases: TGCGCCAGCAGCCAAGAACCGGGACACGACTCCTACGAGCAGTACTTC. As protein: CASSQEPGHDSYEQYF.

This rearrangement joins TRBV6-6 to TRBJ2-1; weak D call: TRBD2 (6 bases). V lost 6 bases, J lost 4 bases, and 16 bases lay in between. Germline values: CDR1 MNHNY, CDR2 SVGAGI (reference sequence). The CDR3 consists of 15 residues. The CDR3 protein is CASSWQKREYNEQFF. CDR3 coding DNA: TGTGCCAGCAGCTGGCAAAAACGGGAGTACAATGAGCAGTTCTTC.

This chain connects TRBV7-9 to TRBJ2-1, with D perhaps matching TRBD2 (5 bases). CDR3 length equals 12 residues. Germline V CDR1 and CDR2: SEHNR, FQNEAQ (reference sequence). The germline V and J ends were trimmed by 2 bases and 12 bases, with 11 bases remaining between them. CDR3 amino acids: CASSLLASGQFF. Written as DNA, the CDR3 is TGTGCCAGCAGCTTACTAGCTTCAGGGCAGTTCTTC.

V usage is TRBV27 and J usage is TRBJ2-7, with D perhaps TRBD2 (7 bases). The CDR3 extends over 14 amino acids. The germline V gene has CDR1 MNHEY and CDR2 SMNVEV (reference sequence). Trimming took off 10 bases at V and 2 bases at J, with 18 bases between the two ends. CDR3 DNA: TGTGCCACCAAGGGGGGCGGGAGCACCTACGAGCAGTACTTC. It is translated as CATKGGGSTYEQYF.

V gene TRBV28 combines with J gene TRBJ2-7, with a tentative D call TRBD2 (6 bases). The CDR3 spans 14 residues. V was shortened by 2 bases and J by 8 bases, with 16 bases between the two germline ends. Germline V CDR1 and CDR2: MDHEN, SYDVKM. CDR3 region: CASSLRGLGRQQYF. DNA for the CDR3: TGTGCCAGCAGTTTAAGGGGACTCGGAAGGCAGCAGTACTTC.

This clone has a handful of counts. V usage is TRBV19 and J usage is TRBJ2-1; D call uncertain. The CDR3 length is 13 residues. CDR1 is LNHDA and CDR2 is SQIVND in the germline V gene (reference sequence). Trimming pared 3 bases from V and 4 bases from J, leaving 7 bases between. The chain's CDR3 is CASSMDLYNEQFF. In DNA, the CDR3 is TGTGCCAGTAGTATGGACCTTTACAATGAGCAGTTCTTC. The full variable domain, completed using reference TRBV19 and TRBJ2-1, is DGGITQSPKYLFRKEGQNVTLSCEQNLNHDAMYWYRQDPGQGLRLIYYSQIVNDFQKGDIAEGYSVSREKKESFPLTVTSAQKNPTAFYLCASSMDLYNEQFFGPGTRLTVL.